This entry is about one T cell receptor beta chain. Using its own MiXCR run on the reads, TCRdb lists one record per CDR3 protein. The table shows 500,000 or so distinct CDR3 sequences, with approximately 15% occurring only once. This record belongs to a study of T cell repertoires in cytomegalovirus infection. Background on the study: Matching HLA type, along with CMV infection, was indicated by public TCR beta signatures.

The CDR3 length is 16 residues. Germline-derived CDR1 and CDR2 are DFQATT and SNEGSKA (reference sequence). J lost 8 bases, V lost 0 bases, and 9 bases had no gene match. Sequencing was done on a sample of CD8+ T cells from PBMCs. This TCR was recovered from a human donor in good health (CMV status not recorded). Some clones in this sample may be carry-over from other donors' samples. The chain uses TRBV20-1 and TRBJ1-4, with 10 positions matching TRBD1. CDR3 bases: TGCAGTGCTAGAGACGAGGACAGGGGGAGTGAGGAAAAACTGTTTTTT. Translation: CSARDEDRGSEEKLFF.